The clone carrying this T cell receptor beta chain was picked up many times. This entry comes from a study of T cells in Graves' hyperthyroidism and ophthalmopathy. CDR3 size: 14 residues. In germline, CDR1 is GTSNPN, CDR2 SVGIG (reference sequence). Trimming stripped 1 base from V and 2 bases from J, with 9 bases between. Uncontrolled infection, other autoimmune disease, pregnancy or lactation excluded patients. The diagnostic basis comprised clinical symptoms, serum thyroxine and TRAb, thyroid ultrasound and orbital computed tomography. The investigators amplified TCR beta CDR3 regions from RNA transcripts. First-round RT-PCR with HTBI primers amplified the TCR CDR3 region. TCRdb called the multiplex PCR reads again in MiXCR, with one record for every CDR3 protein. Of roughly 300,000 distinct CDR3 sequences listed, 20% to 30% were seen once; the top ten hold around 30%.

The chain joins TRBV30 to TRBJ1-5, with a possible D match to TRBD1 (6 bases). Sequencing used blood. The TCR originated in a man between 35 and 55 years old with Graves' hyperthyroidism that later progressed to Graves' ophthalmopathy. The CDR3: CAWSGGGGNQPQHF. The CDR3 bases are TGTGCCTGGAGTGGAGGGGGGGGCAATCAGCCCCAGCATTTT.